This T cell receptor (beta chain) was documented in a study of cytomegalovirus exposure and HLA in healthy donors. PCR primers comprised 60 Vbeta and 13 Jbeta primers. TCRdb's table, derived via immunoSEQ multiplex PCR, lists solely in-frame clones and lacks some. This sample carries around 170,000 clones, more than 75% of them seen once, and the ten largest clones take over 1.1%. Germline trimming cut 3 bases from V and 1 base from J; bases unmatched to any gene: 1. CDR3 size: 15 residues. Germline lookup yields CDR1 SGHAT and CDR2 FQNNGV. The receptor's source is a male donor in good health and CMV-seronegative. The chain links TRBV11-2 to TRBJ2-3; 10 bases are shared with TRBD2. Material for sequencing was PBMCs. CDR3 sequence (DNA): TGTGCCAGCAGCTTTCTAGCGGGGGGCACAGATACGCAGTATTTT. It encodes CASSFLAGGTDTQYF. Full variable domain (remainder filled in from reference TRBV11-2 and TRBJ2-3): EAGVAQSPRYKIIEKRQSVAFWCNPISGHATLYWYQQILGQGPKLLIQFQNNGVVDDSQLPKDRFSAERLKGVDSTLKIQPAKLEDSAVYLCASSFLAGGTDTQYFGPGTRLTVL.